A selection of T cell receptor beta chains follows, all from one sample in a study of blood T cell repertoires in COVID-19. Measured with immunoSEQ multiplex PCR; TCRdb has only the in-frame clones, and not every one. Among just over 300,000 clones, roughly 88% were seen once, and the ten largest hold 2.2%. Material for sequencing was PBMCs or T cells enriched from blood (not recorded which). The receptors were sampled from a man aged 25 to 45 who had recovered from COVID-19. CDR3s include the opening cysteine and the closing phenylalanine or tryptophan. D genes are given only for firm matches. The size field is filled for only some rows; it gives once, few, many or a size class.

-	TRBV5-6	-	14	TRBJ1-3	TGTGCCAGCAGCTTGGGGGCGCCCGGAAACACCATATATTTT	CASSLGAPGNTIYF
-	TRBV24-1	-	19	TRBJ2-1	TGTGCCACCAGTCCCACCCCAGGGGATAGGGCCCCTTCCGACAATGAGCAGTTCTTC	CATSPTPGDRAPSDNEQFF
TRBD2	TRBV5-5	-	16	TRBJ2-1	TGTGCCAGCACCTCCCCCGGGGGGATAGCTTCTAATGAGCAGTTCTTC	CASTSPGGIASNEQFF
TRBD2	TRBV3-1/TRBV3-2	-	15	TRBJ2-1	TGTGCCAGCAGCCAGCGGGGGGGTTCCTACAATGAGCAGTTCTTC	CASSQRGGSYNEQFF
-	TRBV5-1	-	14	TRBJ1-6	TGCGCCAGCAGCTTGATCGAGGGCGATTCACCCCTCCACTTT	CASSLIEGDSPLHF
-	TRBV27	-	13	TRBJ1-4	TGTGCCAGCAGTTTACGAGGTGGAGAAAAACTGTTTTTT	CASSLRGGEKLFF
TRBD1	TRBV4-1	-	15	TRBJ2-7	TGCGCCAGCAGCCAATCCCCGGGACAGGCCTACGAGCAGTACTTC	CASSQSPGQAYEQYF
-	TRBV7-8	-	14	TRBJ2-2	TGTGCCAGCAGCTTTTTTAGTGACACCGGGGAGCTGTTTTTT	CASSFFSDTGELFF
-	TRBV6-4	few	16	TRBJ2-3	TGTGCCAGCAGTGATCTTACAGGGAAGGGGACAGATACGCAGTATTTT	CASSDLTGKGTDTQYF
-	TRBV19	-	15	TRBJ2-6	TGTGCCAGTAGCGGCGAGGGGGCTGGGGCCAACGTCCTGACTTTC	CASSGEGAGANVLTF
-	TRBV6-4	once	14	TRBJ2-3	TGTGCCAGCTCGGCAAGCAGGGACACAGATACGCAGTATTTT	CASSASRDTDTQYF
-	TRBV7-8	once	15	TRBJ1-2	TGTGCCAGCAGCCCAGGGCGGGGTCTTACCTATGGCTACACCTTC	CASSPGRGLTYGYTF
-	TRBV27	-	15	TRBJ1-1	TGTGCCAGCAGGAGGAGCGGGGATGGGCAAACTGAAGCTTTCTTT	CASRRSGDGQTEAFF
-	TRBV11-2	-	15	TRBJ2-1	TGTGCCAGCAGCTTAGGGCCCGTGTCCTACAATGAGCAGTTCTTC	CASSLGPVSYNEQFF
TRBD1	TRBV5-1	-	13	TRBJ1-2	TGCGCCAGCAGCCTGGGACAGGGGGACGGCTACACCTTC	CASSLGQGDGYTF
-	TRBV6-2/TRBV6-3	-	13	TRBJ1-1	TGTGCCAGCAGTTACTCCTGGAACACTGAAGCTTTCTTT	CASSYSWNTEAFF
-	TRBV9	-	16	TRBJ1-6	TGTGCCAGCAGGGAGGACGGCAGCTCCTATAATTCACCCCTCCACTTT	CASREDGSSYNSPLHF
TRBD1	TRBV6-2/TRBV6-3	few	16	TRBJ1-6	TGTGCCAGCAGTGGACAGGGAAGCTCCTATAATTCACCCCTCCACTTT	CASSGQGSSYNSPLHF
-	TRBV29-1	-	12	TRBJ2-2	TGCAGCGTGACAGGTTTAGCCGGGGAGCTGTTTTTT	CSVTGLAGELFF
-	TRBV12-3/TRBV12-4	-	12	TRBJ1-1	TGTGCCAGCAGTTTGCGGCAGGGCGCAGCTTTCTTT	CASSLRQGAAFF
TRBD1	TRBV15	-	15	TRBJ1-2	TGTGCCACCAGCAGAGGGGGACAGGGGTTATATGGCTACACCTTC	CATSRGGQGLYGYTF
-	TRBV29-1	-	15	TRBJ1-5	TGCAGCGTTGTTCTATCAGCGCTGAGCAATCAGCCCCAGCATTTT	CSVVLSALSNQPQHF
-	TRBV27	-	16	TRBJ1-1	TGTGCCAGCAGGTTAGACAGGTCCCCTTTTAACACTGAAGCTTTCTTT	CASRLDRSPFNTEAFF
TRBD2	TRBV27	-	16	TRBJ2-2	TGTGCCAGCATCCCTTCGGGACTAGTGCCCACCGGGGAGCTGTTTTTT	CASIPSGLVPTGELFF
-	TRBV29-1	-	14	TRBJ1-1	TGCAGCTCAAGACCTAGAGGGCCTGGGGCTGAAGCTTTCTTT	CSSRPRGPGAEAFF
-	TRBV5-5	-	16	TRBJ1-1	TGTGCCAGCAGCCCACTTAACAGGCGCGGAAACACTGAAGCTTTCTTT	CASSPLNRRGNTEAFF
-	TRBV6-5	-	14	TRBJ2-7	TGTGCCAGCAATCCGCCAGGCCCTAACTACGAGCAGTACTTC	CASNPPGPNYEQYF
-	TRBV7-2	-	15	TRBJ1-1	TGTGCCAGCAGCTTAGGTCTGTTAGTTAGCACTGAAGCTTTCTTT	CASSLGLLVSTEAFF
-	TRBV6-2/TRBV6-3	-	15	TRBJ1-4	TGTGCCAGCAGTATCAGCGGAACCCTGAATGAAAAACTGTTTTTT	CASSISGTLNEKLFF
-	TRBV7-8	-	17	TRBJ2-7	TGTGCCAGCAGCTTGGAGGGCGTGTTTGGGGGAAGCGACGAGCAGTACTTC	CASSLEGVFGGSDEQYF
-	TRBV4-2	-	14	TRBJ2-3	TGTGCCAGCAGCCAAGAAGGTCTAGCGGATACGCAGTATTTT	CASSQEGLADTQYF
-	TRBV29-1	-	11	TRBJ2-7	TGCAGCGTTGCCAGGTCCTACGAGCAGTACTTC	CSVARSYEQYF
TRBD1	TRBV24-1	-	15	TRBJ1-3	TGTGCCACCAGTCCGGGACAGGGGTGGGGAAACACCATATATTTT	CATSPGQGWGNTIYF